The 4 T cell receptor beta chains presented below share a single source sample, sequenced in a study of CXCR3-negative and CXCR3-positive naive CD8 T cells. 5' RACE with UMI labels generated the TRB cDNA libraries. TCRdb reprocessed the 5' RACE reads, with one entry per CDR3 protein and no DNA. Here the sample table reports tens of thousands of distinct CDR3 sequences. The sequencing sample was made of naive CXCR3- CD8+ T cells from blood. The subset was: CD45RO-CCR7+CD27+CD95- naive CD8+ T cells lacking CXCR3 (TNR3-). These receptors were obtained from a human donor in good health. Some clones in this sample may be carry-over from other donors' samples.

The J gene is TRBJ2-3, the V gene TRBV7-9. CDR1 and CDR2 (germline): SEHNR, FQNEAQ (reference sequence). The CDR3 has 14 residues. The CDR3 region is CASSLGRMTDTQYF.

This chain uses TRBV5-1 with TRBJ2-1. Germline CDR1 and CDR2: SGHRS and YFSETQ. This CDR3 contains 12 residues. CDR3 in amino acids: CASSLSYNEQFF.

This chain uses TRBV7-9 with TRBJ2-7; TCRdb calls TRBD1, which cannot be checked without DNA. The CDR3 contains 12 residues. Germline values: CDR1 SEHNR, CDR2 FQNEAQ (reference sequence). The CDR3 here is CASSFRGDEQYF. Together with reference TRBV7-9 and TRBJ2-7, the CDR3 gives the full variable domain: DTGVSQNPRHKITKRGQNVTFRCDPISEHNRLYWYRQTLGQGPEFLTYFQNEAQLEKSRLLSDRFSAERPKGSFSTLEIQRTEQGDSAMYLCASSFRGDEQYFGPGTRLTVT.

The chain has TRBV12-3 or TRBV12-4 and TRBJ2-5; TCRdb's assignment of TRBD1 cannot be checked, as there is no DNA. The CDR3 has 15 amino acids. CDR3: CASSLAGGEEETQYF.